These 4 T cell receptor beta chains originate from one sample sequenced in a study of blood T cell repertoires in COVID-19. Repertoires were generated with immunoSEQ multiplex PCR, while TCRdb's copy carries only in-frame clones and drops some. The sample lists about 180,000 clones, approximately 86% occurring once. Source material: peripheral blood. Receptors originate from a man aged 60 to 69 with COVID-19, enrolled during active disease.

The chain combines TRBV11-3 with TRBJ2-1, with TRBD2 matching 16 bases. The germline CDR1 and CDR2 sequences are SGHNT and YENEEA. The CDR3 covers 16 residues. With V trimmed by 7 bases and J by 7 bases, 7 bases remained unmatched. The CDR3 region has the DNA TGTGCCAGCAAATCGGGACTAGCGGGAGGGCCTAATGAGCAGTTCTTC. The encoded protein is CASKSGLAGGPNEQFF.

This sequence joins TRBV5-4 and TRBJ2-5; 10 nucleotides line up with TRBD1. The length of the CDR3 is 17 residues. With V trimmed by 0 bases and J by 2 bases, 7 bases remained unmatched. Germline V gene data show CDR1 as SGHNT and CDR2 as YYREEE (reference sequence). CDR3 nucleotide sequence: TGTGCCAGCAGCTTGGCCCTAGGACAGGGGGTTCAAGAGACCCAGTACTTC. It encodes CASSLALGQGVQETQYF.

CDR3 sequence (DNA): TGTGCCAGCAGCTTAGCGGGCGACAGCTCCTACAATGAGCAGTTCTTC. Translating it yields CASSLAGDSSYNEQFF. This chain uses TRBV7-2 with TRBJ2-1; perhaps TRBD1 as D (5 bases). Germline V lookup: CDR1 SGHTA, CDR2 FQGNSA. This CDR3 spans 16 amino acids. V lost 0 bases, J lost 0 bases, and 9 bases lay in between. Drawing the rest from reference TRBV7-2 and TRBJ2-1, the complete variable domain is GAGVSQSPSNKVTEKGKDVELRCDPISGHTALYWYRQSLGQGLEFLIYFQGNSAPDKSGLPSDRFSAERTGGSVSTLTIQRTQQEDSAVYLCASSLAGDSSYNEQFFGPGTRLTVL.

This chain links TRBV7-9 with TRBJ1-1, with D unclear. The V gene's germline CDR1 is SEHNR and CDR2 FQNEAQ (reference sequence). With 5 bases removed from V and 1 base from J, the gap between germline ends came to 8 bases. The CDR3 sequence is 13 residues long. This CDR3 reads CASSNGGNTEAFF. CDR3 nucleotide sequence: TGTGCCAGCAGCAACGGAGGGAACACTGAAGCTTTCTTT.